These 32 T cell receptor beta chains came from one sample sequenced in a study of T cells in Graves' hyperthyroidism and ophthalmopathy. TCR beta CDR3 sequences were amplified from RNA transcripts. Researchers ran a first-round RT-PCR on the TCR CDR3 using the HTBI primer set. TCRdb recomputed calls from the multiplex PCR reads with MiXCR, one row per CDR3 protein. Of some 510,000 distinct CDR3 sequences listed, around 45% are singletons. The sample was peripheral blood or thyroid tissue (not recorded which). The receptors come from a woman between 18 and 29 years old with Graves' hyperthyroidism.

The gene calls are TRBV5-1 and TRBJ1-2, with D uncertain. CDR3 length: 14 amino acids. Germline V gene data show CDR1 as SGHRS and CDR2 as YFSETQ. Trimming pared 4 bases from V and 4 bases from J, leaving 14 bases between. The CDR3 region is CASSATGRTYGYTF. In nucleotides, the CDR3 is TGCGCCAGCAGCGCGACGGGTCGGACCTATGGCTACACCTTC.

The genes are TRBV29-1 and TRBJ1-2; no firm D call. The CDR3 loop spans 12 amino acids. V lost 7 bases and J 5 bases, leaving 14 bases between the germline ends. Germline lookup yields CDR1 SQVTM and CDR2 ANQGSEA. DNA of the CDR3: TGCAGCGACTCCGATTCCGGGTATGGCTACACCTTC. It encodes CSDSDSGYGYTF.

This clonotype showed up many times. J is TRBJ1-1 and V is TRBV2; the D is unclear. V dropped 8 bases and J dropped 5 bases, with 18 bases sitting between them. The CDR3 contains 14 residues. Germline V gene lookup returns CDR1 SNHLY and CDR2 FYNNEI. The CDR3 nucleotides are TGTGCCAGCCCCAGGACTCCTGGTTATACTGAAGCTTTCTTT. This gives the protein CASPRTPGYTEAFF.

The chain links TRBV29-1 to TRBJ1-1; D is perhaps TRBD1 (5 bases). CDR1 and CDR2 from the germline V gene are SQVTM and ANQGSEA. V lost 6 bases and J lost 5, with 22 bases in between. The CDR3 covers 15 residues. As DNA, the CDR3 is TGCAGCGTAGAGGATATTGTGCGGGAGGGGACTGAAGCTTTCTTT. Its translation: CSVEDIVREGTEAFF.

Ten or more counts support this clonotype. The gene calls are TRBV10-3 and TRBJ1-5; D not resolved. This CDR3 is 13 amino acids long. The germline V and J ends were trimmed by 6 bases and 6 bases, with 12 bases remaining between them. The germline CDR1 and CDR2 sequences are ENHRY and SYGVKD. The CDR3 spells CAIRDLVGQPQHF. The CDR3 DNA sequence: TGTGCCATCAGAGATCTCGTGGGTCAGCCCCAGCATTTT.

The gene calls are TRBV7-2 and TRBJ2-5, with 7 bases lining up with TRBD1. CDR3 length equals 14 residues. From germline, CDR1 is SGHTA and CDR2 FQGNSA. The junction had 4 bases not matched to a gene; V was cut back by 3 bases and J by 3 bases. CDR3 DNA: TGTACCAGCAGCTTTTATACAGGGGAAGAGACCCAGTACTTC. This sequence encodes CTSSFYTGEETQYF.

This clonotype was seen a few times. The rearrangement joins TRBV9 to TRBJ2-5; 8 bases map to TRBD2. Germline CDR1 reads SGDLS; CDR2 reads YYNGEE. The length of the CDR3 is 15 residues. V shed 0 bases, J shed 4 bases, and the junction held 5 bases outside the gene matches. CDR3 residues: CASSVGQRELETQYF. In nucleotides, the CDR3 is TGTGCCAGCAGCGTAGGCCAGCGGGAGCTAGAGACCCAGTACTTC. Complete variable domain (other parts from reference TRBV9 and TRBJ2-5): DSGVTQTPKHLITATGQRVTLRCSPRSGDLSVYWYQQSLDQGLQFLIQYYNGEERAKGNILERFSAQQFPDLHSELNLSSLELGDSALYFCASSVGQRELETQYFGPGTRLLVL.

This clonotype occurred a few times. The chain is built from TRBV10-3 and TRBJ2-7; D not certain. Germline CDR1 ENHRY, CDR2 SYGVKD. V was shortened by 7 bases and J by 0 bases, with 19 bases between the two germline ends. CDR3 length: 16 amino acids. The CDR3 DNA is TGTGCCATCACCAGCCGTAACTTTACGAGCTCCTACGAGCAGTACTTC. This gives the protein CAITSRNFTSSYEQYF.

This clonotype came up once. The rearrangement joins TRBV29-1 to TRBJ2-5; 15 positions agree with TRBD2. The V segment lost 1 base and the J segment 1 base; nucleotides outside the gene matches: 1. CDR1 and CDR2 from the germline V gene are SQVTM and ANQGSEA. The CDR3 covers 16 residues. Written as DNA, the CDR3 is TGCAGCGTTGAAGTGGGACTAGCGGGAGGCCAAGAGACCCAGTACTTC. Translating gives CSVEVGLAGGQETQYF.

The chain combines TRBV2 with TRBJ2-2; D is unresolved. Germline V gene sequence: CDR1 SNHLY, CDR2 FYNNEI. Trimming stripped 2 bases from V and 3 bases from J, with 13 bases between. This CDR3 region has 16 residues. The CDR3 loop is CASSEIGRGYTGELFF. In DNA form, the CDR3 reads TGTGCCAGCAGTGAAATCGGGCGAGGCTACACCGGGGAGCTGTTTTTT.

This clonotype has just a few counts. Here the CDR3 DNA reads TGTGCCAGCAGTTACCGGGTACTGGAGACCCAGTACTTC. It codes for CASSYRVLETQYF. V and J are TRBV6-6 and TRBJ2-5; no firm D call. Germline CDR1 is MNHNY and CDR2 is SVGAGI (reference sequence). Trimming cost V 2 bases and J 5 bases, with 9 bases left between them. The CDR3 is 13 amino acids.

This chain joins TRBV7-3 and TRBJ1-1; 10 bases are shared with TRBD1. After removal of 0 bases from V and 1 base from J, the junction contained 5 bases not matched to a gene. Germline assignment: CDR1 SGHTA and CDR2 FQGTGA. This CDR3 contains 17 residues. Here the CDR3 DNA reads TGTGCCAGCAGCTTAACGGTCGGGACAGGGGAGAACACTGAAGCTTTCTTT. It encodes CASSLTVGTGENTEAFF.

This clonotype has just a few counts. CDR3: CASSLGTAKGFYGYTF. The DNA of the CDR3 is TGTGCCAGCAGCCTTGGGACAGCAAAGGGGTTCTATGGCTACACCTTC. The rearrangement joins TRBV7-9 to TRBJ1-2, with 7 nucleotides matching TRBD1. Trimming at V came to 5 bases and at J to 4 bases, leaving 13 bases not matched to a gene. Germline CDR1 reads SEHNR; CDR2 reads FQNEAQ (reference sequence). The CDR3 extends over 16 amino acids.

This clonotype was observed a handful of times. The chain is built from TRBV2 and TRBJ2-7; TRBD2 matches at 7 bases. The V and J ends lost 4 bases and 0 bases, in that order; junction bases with no gene match: 9. CDR3 length: 16 residues. Per germline, CDR1 SNHLY and CDR2 FYNNEI. CDR3 amino acids: CASSVLEGGSSYEQYF. CDR3 DNA: TGTGCCAGCAGTGTTCTTGAGGGAGGGAGCTCCTACGAGCAGTACTTC.

The genes are TRBV15 and TRBJ1-2; D not certain. This CDR3 region has 13 residues. The V end lost 1 base, the J end lost 7 bases, and 10 bases lay between the germline ends. Germline V lookup: CDR1 LNHNV, CDR2 YYDKDF (reference sequence). As DNA, the CDR3 is TGTGCCACCAGCAGAGGGTGGGAGCGTGGCTACACCTTC. Amino acid sequence: CATSRGWERGYTF. Complete variable domain (other parts from reference TRBV15 and TRBJ1-2): DAMVIQNPRYQVTQFGKPVTLSCSQTLNHNVMYWYQQKSSQAPKLLFHYYDKDFNNEADTPDNFQSRRPNTSFCFLDIRSPGLGDTAMYLCATSRGWERGYTFGSGTRLTVV.

The chain is built from TRBV24-1 and TRBJ2-7; 10 bases agree with TRBD1. V trimming: 9 bases; J trimming: 5 bases; junction bases outside the gene matches: 6. CDR3 size: 13 residues. Germline values: CDR1 KGHDR, CDR2 SFDVKD. The CDR3 nucleotides read TGTGCCACCGGACGGGACAGGGGCGACGAGCAGTACTTC. It encodes CATGRDRGDEQYF.

This rearrangement joins TRBV7-9 to TRBJ2-5; D perhaps matches TRBD2 (5 bases). The assigned J gene may be wrong: the sequence end matches TRBJ2-7 better. CDR1 is SEHNR and CDR2 is FQNEAQ in the germline V gene (reference sequence). CDR3 length equals 16 residues. The CDR3 sequence is CASSLLGREGVYEQYF. The CDR3 coding sequence is TGTGCCAGCAGTTTATTGGGCAGAGAGGGCGTCTACGAGCAGTACTTC.

The sample holds many counts of this clonotype. This chain joins TRBV9 and TRBJ1-1, with unresolved D. V was cut by 3 bases and J by 3 bases, with 6 bases left in between. The CDR3 is made up of 12 amino acids. In germline, CDR1 is SGDLS, CDR2 YYNGEE. The CDR3 DNA follows: TGTGCCAGCAGCGGGAGGGACACTGAAGCTTTCTTT. This sequence encodes CASSGRDTEAFF.

The chain uses TRBV10-3 and TRBJ2-5, with 7 bases identical to TRBD1. The germline V gene has CDR1 ENHRY and CDR2 SYGVKD. V dropped 5 bases and J dropped 3; count of bases not matched to a gene: 6. The CDR3 length is 14 residues. CDR3 loop: CAISYSDREETQYF. In DNA form, the CDR3 reads TGTGCCATCAGTTACTCAGACAGGGAAGAGACCCAGTACTTC.

There are many counts of this clonotype. V and J are TRBV2 and TRBJ2-7; D is undetermined. The germline CDR1 and CDR2 sequences are SNHLY and FYNNEI. The CDR3 runs 11 residues. V dropped 4 bases and J dropped 2 bases, with 3 bases sitting between them. CDR3 amino acids: CASSVTYEQYF. In nucleotides, the CDR3 is TGTGCCAGCAGTGTCACCTACGAGCAGTACTTC.

This rearrangement joins TRBV2 to TRBJ2-2; D possibly uses TRBD1 or TRBD2 (5 bases each). The V and J ends lost 11 bases and 11 bases respectively, with 15 bases between them. Germline V lookup: CDR1 SNHLY, CDR2 FYNNEI. This CDR3 region has 11 residues. CDR3 sequence (DNA): TGTGCCCGCACCGGGACCCTAGAGCTGTTTTTT. This sequence encodes CARTGTLELFF.

Notes on this clonotype: This may be a read error: a much more frequent sequence differs by one nucleotide. This rearrangement joins TRBV10-3 to TRBJ2-7; 12 bases are a match to TRBD2. V lost 6 bases to trimming and J lost 0 bases; unmatched junction nucleotides: 3. The CDR3 has 15 amino acids. Germline CDR1 ENHRY, CDR2 SYGVKD. CDR3 residues: CAISLTSGSSYEQYF. CDR3 nucleotide sequence: TGTGCCATCAGCTTGACTAGCGGGAGCTCCTACGAGCAGTACTTC.

This clonotype was found a few times. The genes are TRBV12-3 or TRBV12-4 and TRBJ2-5; 9 bases match TRBD1. The V segment lost 6 bases and the J segment 3 bases; nucleotides outside the gene matches: 5. There are 14 residues in the CDR3. The CDR3 DNA sequence: TGTGCCAGCAGACAGGGACAGGGAGAAGAGACCCAGTACTTC. This encodes CASRQGQGEETQYF.

The chain carries TRBV29-1 and TRBJ2-5; tentatively, D is TRBD1 (6 bases). The CDR3 totals 13 residues. Germline-derived CDR1 and CDR2 are SQVTM and ANQGSEA. Trimming took 7 bases from V and 6 from J, leaving 18 bases between them. CDR3 nucleotide sequence: TGCAGCGAAGGGGGATCGGGTGCGAAGACCCAGTACTTC. This gives the protein CSEGGSGAKTQYF.

This clonotype has more than one count but fewer than ten. The V gene is TRBV5-1, the J gene TRBJ2-7; 7 nucleotides line up with TRBD1. Germline V lookup: CDR1 SGHRS, CDR2 YFSETQ. Germline trimming cut 2 bases from V and 1 base from J; bases unmatched to any gene: 3. The CDR3 sequence is 14 residues long. In DNA, the CDR3 is TGCGCCAGCAGCTTCGCGACAGGGTCCTACGAGCAGTACTTC. It translates to CASSFATGSYEQYF. Supplemented by reference TRBV5-1 and TRBJ2-7, the full variable domain reads KAGVTQTPRYLIKTRGQQVTLSCSPISGHRSVSWYQQTPGQGLQFLFEYFSETQRNKGNFPGRFSGRQFSNSRSEMNVSTLELGDSALYLCASSFATGSYEQYFGPGTRLTVT.

This clonotype was detected a few times. The chain employs TRBV7-2 and TRBJ1-1, with a possible D match to TRBD1 (5 bases). The V end was cut by 5 bases, the J end by 4 bases, with 11 bases between. The CDR3 is 13 residues long. In germline, CDR1 is SGHTA, CDR2 FQGNSA. DNA of the CDR3: TGTGCCAGCAGCGCCACAGGTTTCACTGAAGCTTTCTTT. It codes for CASSATGFTEAFF.

In the case of this clonotype: The junction differs from germline at one of its ends, possibly a read error. The chain recombines TRBV7-9 with TRBJ2-7; the D gene is possibly TRBD2 (5 bases). The CDR3 consists of 12 residues. Germline values: CDR1 SEHNR, CDR2 FQNEAQ (reference sequence). Here the CDR3 DNA reads TGTGCCAGTAGCTTTTACGAGGGAGAGCAGTACTTC. It codes for CASSFYEGEQYF.

This clonotype was counted many times. The chain has TRBV10-3 and TRBJ1-1; maybe TRBD1 (6 bases). The ends were cut back, 9 bases at V and 0 bases at J, with 11 bases in the middle. Germline loops: CDR1 ENHRY, CDR2 SYGVKD. CDR3 length: 13 amino acids. DNA of the CDR3: TGTGCCATGAAAACAGGGTTGAACACTGAAGCTTTCTTT. Its translation is CAMKTGLNTEAFF.

This clonotype showed up many times. The V gene is TRBV20-1, the J gene TRBJ2-7; a weak D match, TRBD2 (5 bases). Trimming removed 2 bases at V and 2 bases at J, with 13 bases between. The CDR3 consists of 14 residues. CDR1 and CDR2 (germline): DFQATT, SNEGSKA (reference sequence). This chain's CDR3 is CSARKDGGAYEQYF. The CDR3 DNA reads TGCAGTGCTAGAAAGGACGGAGGAGCCTACGAGCAGTACTTC.

Many counts were recorded for this clonotype. The chain recombines TRBV2 with TRBJ2-7; TRBD2 might be the D (5 bases). CDR1 and CDR2 from the germline V gene are SNHLY and FYNNEI. Trimming pared 4 bases from V and 3 bases from J, leaving 10 bases between. The length of the CDR3 is 13 residues. The CDR3 coding sequence is TGTGCCAGCAGTGCGGGGTTTAACTACGAGCAGTACTTC. Translating gives CASSAGFNYEQYF.

This clonotype was seen at least ten times. V gene TRBV15 combines with J gene TRBJ1-2; D is ambiguous. V lost 0 bases, J lost 0 bases, and 11 bases lay in between. Germline-derived CDR1 and CDR2 are LNHNV and YYDKDF (reference sequence). The CDR3 runs to 16 residues. CDR3 residues: CATSRDQYGANYGYTF. The CDR3 DNA sequence: TGTGCCACCAGCAGAGATCAATACGGAGCTAACTATGGCTACACCTTC.

This clonotype was recorded many times. V usage is TRBV10-3 and J usage is TRBJ1-6; 9 bases are a match to TRBD1. V lost 9 bases, J lost 10 bases, and 16 bases stayed unmatched. Germline lookup yields CDR1 ENHRY and CDR2 SYGVKD. The CDR3 totals 16 residues. CDR3 coding DNA: TGTGCCATTCAACCGGGACAGGGTTCGGCCGGGTCACCCCTCCACTTT. Encoded protein: CAIQPGQGSAGSPLHF.